The 22 T cell receptor beta chains given below trace back to one sample, sequenced in a study of memory CD4+ T cells and cytomegalovirus serostatus. Single viable CD3+CD4+CD8-CD45RO+ cells were sorted as the memory CD4+ T cells. Profiled with immunoSEQ multiplex PCR; TCRdb holds only in-frame clones, not every one. The sample contains some 44,000 clones, more than 60% of which appear only once. Sequencing was done on a sample of memory CD4+ T cells from blood. The receptors here all came from an adult in good health and CMV-seronegative.

The J gene is TRBJ1-6, the V gene TRBV25-1, with D unresolved. V lost 2 bases to trimming and J lost 10 bases, with 12 bases between them. This CDR3 region has 14 residues. Germline V gives CDR1 MGHDK, CDR2 SYGVNS. The CDR3 nucleotides read TGTGCCAGCAGTGAAGCCTTGCGGAAATCACCCCTCCACTTT. This sequence encodes CASSEALRKSPLHF. The whole variable domain, remainder taken from reference TRBV25-1 and TRBJ1-6, is EADIYQTPRYLVIGTGKKITLECSQTMGHDKMYWYQQDPGMELHLIHYSYGVNSTEKGDLSSESTVSRIRTEHFPLTLESARPSHTSQYLCASSEALRKSPLHFGNGTRLTVT.

This clone has only one observation. The chain employs TRBV10-3 and TRBJ1-5; D call uncertain. Germline assignment: CDR1 ENHRY and CDR2 SYGVKD. Trimming stripped 2 bases from V and 4 bases from J, with 9 bases between. This CDR3 is 14 amino acids long. DNA for the CDR3: TGTGCCATCAGTGAGATGGGATCAAATCAGCCCCAGCATTTT. Its protein product is CAISEMGSNQPQHF.

The chain recombines TRBV9 with TRBJ2-1; tentatively, D is TRBD1 (6 bases). The CDR3 runs to 16 residues. V lost 4 bases, J lost 4 bases, and 18 bases lay in between. The germline gives CDR1 SGDLS, CDR2 YYNGEE. The CDR3 is CASSLQGGVGYNEQFF. CDR3 DNA sequence: TGTGCCAGCAGCCTCCAAGGGGGTGTGGGGTACAATGAGCAGTTCTTC.

This chain uses TRBV5-1 with TRBJ1-6, with D possibly being TRBD1 (5 bases). Germline loops: CDR1 SGHRS, CDR2 YFSETQ. V lost 3 bases to trimming and J lost 10 bases, with 20 bases between them. The CDR3 spans 16 residues. CDR3 in amino acids: CASSSASRVTGSPLHF. CDR3 in DNA: TGCGCCAGCAGCTCGGCGTCCAGGGTAACGGGATCACCCCTCCACTTT.

V gene TRBV11-3 combines with J gene TRBJ2-7; unclear D gene. Per germline, CDR1 SGHNT and CDR2 YENEEA. The ends were cut back, 4 bases at V and 8 bases at J, with 15 bases in the middle. This CDR3 spans 13 amino acids. CDR3: CASSYEAGHQQYF. Written as DNA, the CDR3 is TGTGCCAGCAGCTACGAGGCCGGCCACCAGCAGTACTTC.

The chain carries TRBV19 and TRBJ2-1; the match to TRBD1 covers 8 bases. The length of the CDR3 is 15 residues. V was pared by 6 bases and J by 10 bases, with 14 bases of the junction left unmatched. CDR1 LNHDA and CDR2 SQIVND come from the germline V gene (reference sequence). The CDR3 sequence: CASSPTGGPGWEQFF. In DNA form, the CDR3 reads TGTGCCAGTAGCCCTACAGGGGGGCCCGGTTGGGAGCAGTTCTTC.

The V and J genes are TRBV7-8 and TRBJ2-6; 7 nucleotides align to TRBD1. V lost 5 bases to trimming and J lost 4 bases; unmatched junction nucleotides: 8. CDR1 and CDR2 from the germline V gene are SGHVS and FQNEAQ. This CDR3 comprises 16 residues. The CDR3 DNA is TGTGCCAGCAGCCCCGTAGGGACAGCGGGGGCCAACGTCCTGACTTTC. This encodes CASSPVGTAGANVLTF.

The chain joins TRBV28 to TRBJ1-6, with 10 bases aligning to TRBD1. CDR3 length: 14 residues. Germline trimming cut 5 bases from V and 9 bases from J; bases unmatched to any gene: 4. The V gene's germline CDR1 is MDHEN and CDR2 SYDVKM. CDR3 bases: TGTGCCAGCAGTGCCGGGACAGGGGTTTCACCCCTCCACTTT. Protein product: CASSAGTGVSPLHF.

The genes are TRBV29-1 and TRBJ2-3, with TRBD2 matching over 7 bases. After removal of 4 bases from V and 2 bases from J, the junction contained 3 bases not matched to a gene. The CDR3 is made up of 13 amino acids. The germline CDR1 and CDR2 sequences are SQVTM and ANQGSEA. CDR3 coding DNA: TGCAGCGTTGTCGGGGGGAACACAGATACGCAGTATTTT. As protein: CSVVGGNTDTQYF.

The sample holds a few counts of this clone. The chain uses TRBV6-5 and TRBJ2-7; tentatively, D is TRBD2 (6 bases). Germline V gene lookup returns CDR1 MNHEY and CDR2 SVGAGI. The length of the CDR3 is 14 residues. V was cut by 2 bases and J by 2 bases, with 10 bases left in between. The CDR3 sequence is CASSYLRGPYEQYF. Here the CDR3 DNA reads TGTGCCAGCAGTTACCTGCGGGGCCCCTACGAGCAGTACTTC.

This clone was recorded once. This sequence joins TRBV2 and TRBJ2-7; 7 nucleotides align to TRBD1. Germline CDR1 is SNHLY and CDR2 is FYNNEI. V shed 5 bases and J 0 bases; nucleotides not matched to a gene: 4. The length of the CDR3 is 14 residues. The CDR3 reads CASSWDRSSYEQYF. The CDR3 nucleotides read TGTGCCAGCAGTTGGGACAGATCCTCCTACGAGCAGTACTTC. Drawing the rest from reference TRBV2 and TRBJ2-7, the complete variable domain is EPEVTQTPSHQVTQMGQEVILRCVPISNHLYFYWYRQILGQKVEFLVSFYNNEISEKSEIFDDQFSVERPDGSNFTLKIRSTKLEDSAMYFCASSWDRSSYEQYFGPGTRLTVT.

The rearrangement uses TRBV6-1 and TRBJ1-2; D remains ambiguous. Germline V CDR1 and CDR2: MNHNS, SASEGT. V lost 8 bases and J 6 bases, leaving 19 bases between the germline ends. This CDR3 is built from 14 residues. This CDR3 is CASGGVRVRDGYTF. The CDR3 nucleotides are TGTGCCAGCGGCGGGGTTAGGGTGAGGGATGGCTACACCTTC.

V is TRBV5-4 and J is TRBJ1-2; D remains unclear. V dropped 4 bases and J dropped 1 base, with 11 bases sitting between them. CDR3 length: 14 amino acids. Germline values: CDR1 SGHNT, CDR2 YYREEE (reference sequence). The CDR3 sequence is CASSPDGYNYGYTF. The DNA of the CDR3 is TGTGCCAGCAGCCCGGATGGGTATAACTATGGCTACACCTTC. The full variable domain, its missing parts supplied by reference TRBV5-4 and TRBJ1-2, is ETGVTQSPTHLIKTRGQQVTLRCSSQSGHNTVSWYQQALGQGPQFIFQYYREEENGRGNFPPRFSGLQFPNYSSELNVNALELDDSALYLCASSPDGYNYGYTFGSGTRLTVV.

V gene TRBV19 combines with J gene TRBJ2-3; 12 positions agree with TRBD1. Trimming removed 3 bases from V and 6 bases from J; junction bases left unmatched: 4. CDR3 size: 15 residues. The germline V gene has CDR1 LNHDA and CDR2 SQIVND (reference sequence). The CDR3 spells CASSMGQGAGDTQYF. The CDR3, as DNA: TGTGCCAGTAGTATGGGACAGGGGGCCGGGGATACGCAGTATTTT.

As to this clone: One junction end disagrees with the germline gene, perhaps due to a read error. This chain joins TRBV2 and TRBJ2-5; 8 nucleotides align to TRBD2. The germline V gene encodes CDR1 SNHLY and CDR2 FYNNEI. CDR3 length: 9 amino acids. The CDR3 bases are TGTGCCAGCAGGGGTAGCGGGGACTTC. As protein: CASRGSGDF.

V gene TRBV5-6 combines with J gene TRBJ1-2, with D possibly TRBD1 on 5 matching bases. The CDR3 totals 14 residues. The ends were cut back, 3 bases at V and 7 bases at J, with 16 bases in the middle. Per germline, CDR1 SGHDT and CDR2 YYEEEE. Here the CDR3 DNA reads TGTGCCAGCAGCTCCCCGGGGACTACGGCTGGCTACACCTTC. Translating gives CASSSPGTTAGYTF.

This clone occurred once. The chain links TRBV5-1 to TRBJ1-1; 7 bases agree with TRBD1. The CDR3 extends over 13 amino acids. The trim removed 3 bases at V and 7 bases at J, leaving 6 bases unmatched. Germline assignment: CDR1 SGHRS and CDR2 YFSETQ. The CDR3 nucleotides are TGCGCCAGCAGCTCCGACAGGGTTAGTGAAGCTTTCTTT. This encodes CASSSDRVSEAFF.

The chain links TRBV5-5 to TRBJ2-7, with 8 bases fitting TRBD1. There are 15 residues in the CDR3. CDR1 SGHKS and CDR2 YYEKEE come from the germline V gene (reference sequence). Trimming removed 4 bases from V and 2 bases from J; junction bases left unmatched: 8. The CDR3 bases are TGTGCCAGCAGCCAAGGGACAGGATCCACCTACGAGCAGTACTTC. Protein product: CASSQGTGSTYEQYF. The whole variable domain, filled in from reference TRBV5-5 and TRBJ2-7, reads DAGVTQSPTHLIKTRGQQVTLRCSPISGHKSVSWYQQVLGQGPQFIFQYYEKEERGRGNFPDRFSARQFPNYSSELNVNALLLGDSALYLCASSQGTGSTYEQYFGPGTRLTVT.

The chain carries TRBV5-6 and TRBJ2-3; D is uncertain. This CDR3 has 13 amino acids. V lost 7 bases to trimming and J lost 2 bases, with 11 bases between them. The V gene's germline CDR1 is SGHDT and CDR2 YYEEEE. The CDR3 here is CASRGVVTDTQYF. The CDR3 nucleotides are TGTGCCAGCCGAGGAGTCGTCACAGATACGCAGTATTTT.

For the CDR3, the DNA is TGTGCCAGCAGTGAAAGCCCTGGGAACACTGAAGCTTTCTTT. Its translation is CASSESPGNTEAFF. The chain is built from TRBV2 and TRBJ1-1; the D is unclear. The germline V gene has CDR1 SNHLY and CDR2 FYNNEI. There are 14 residues in the CDR3. Trimming stripped 2 bases from V and 1 base from J, with 8 bases between.

CDR3 residues: CASRAGGENTEAFF. The DNA of the CDR3 is TGTGCCAGCAGGGCAGGAGGGGAGAACACTGAAGCTTTCTTT. The chain couples TRBV28 to TRBJ1-1, with a possible D match to TRBD1 (5 bases). Germline V gives CDR1 MDHEN, CDR2 SYDVKM. The V and J ends lost 6 bases and 1 base respectively, with 12 bases between them. CDR3 length: 14 amino acids.

In its sample, this clone was seen a few times. The V and J genes are TRBV15 and TRBJ2-3, with D tentatively TRBD1 or TRBD2 (5 bases each). In germline, CDR1 is LNHNV, CDR2 YYDKDF (reference sequence). The V end lost 3 bases, the J end lost 1 base, and 17 bases lay between the germline ends. CDR3 length: 17 residues. DNA for the CDR3: TGTGCCACCAGCAGGGGCCTGAGAGGGGACGGCACAGATACGCAGTATTTT. This translates into CATSRGLRGDGTDTQYF. The full variable domain, completed using reference TRBV15 and TRBJ2-3, is DAMVIQNPRYQVTQFGKPVTLSCSQTLNHNVMYWYQQKSSQAPKLLFHYYDKDFNNEADTPDNFQSRRPNTSFCFLDIRSPGLGDTAMYLCATSRGLRGDGTDTQYFGPGTRLTVL.